Reported below is one TCR beta chain. Its antigen is currently unknown. The CDR3 is 16 amino acids. Trimming removed 0 bases from V and 0 bases from J, with 6 bases in between. Germline CDR1 and CDR2: PRHDT and FYEKMQ (reference sequence). The data are from a study of cytomegalovirus exposure and HLA in healthy donors. It was with 60 Vbeta and 13 Jbeta primers that the PCR ran. Sequencing was performed with immunoSEQ multiplex PCR; in TCRdb, only in-frame clones are kept and a portion is missing. The data show fewer than 150,000 clones, around 74% seen once. Study-wide findings and caveats: Confirmation in vitro established that a few CMV-associated chains were specific for CMV antigens.

This receptor was obtained from a man in his thirties or forties in good health and CMV-seronegative. V usage is TRBV13 and J usage is TRBJ1-6; D remains unclear. Sequenced: PBMCs. The CDR3 loop is CASSLGESSYNSPLHF. The CDR3 DNA reads as TGTGCCAGCAGCTTAGGGGAGAGCTCCTATAATTCACCCCTCCACTTT.